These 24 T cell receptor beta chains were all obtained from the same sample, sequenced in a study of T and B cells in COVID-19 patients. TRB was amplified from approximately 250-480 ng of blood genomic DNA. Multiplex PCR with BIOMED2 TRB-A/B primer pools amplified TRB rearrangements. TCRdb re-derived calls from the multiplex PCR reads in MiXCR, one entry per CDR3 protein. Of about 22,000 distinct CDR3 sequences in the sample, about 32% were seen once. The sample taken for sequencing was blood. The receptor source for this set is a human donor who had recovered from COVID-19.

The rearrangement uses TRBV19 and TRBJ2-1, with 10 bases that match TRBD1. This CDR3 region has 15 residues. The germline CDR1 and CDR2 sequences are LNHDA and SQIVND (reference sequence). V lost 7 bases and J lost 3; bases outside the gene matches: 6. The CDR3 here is CASTSGQGVYNEQFF. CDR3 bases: TGTGCCAGTACAAGCGGACAGGGGGTCTACAATGAGCAGTTCTTC.

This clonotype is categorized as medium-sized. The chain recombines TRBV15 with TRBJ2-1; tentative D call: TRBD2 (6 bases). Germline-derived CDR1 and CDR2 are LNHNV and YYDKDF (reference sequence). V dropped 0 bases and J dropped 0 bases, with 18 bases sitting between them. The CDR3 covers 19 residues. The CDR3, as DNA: TGTGCCACCAGCAGAGATCCCGTGGCTAGCGTGAGCTCCTACAATGAGCAGTTCTTC. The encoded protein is CATSRDPVASVSSYNEQFF.

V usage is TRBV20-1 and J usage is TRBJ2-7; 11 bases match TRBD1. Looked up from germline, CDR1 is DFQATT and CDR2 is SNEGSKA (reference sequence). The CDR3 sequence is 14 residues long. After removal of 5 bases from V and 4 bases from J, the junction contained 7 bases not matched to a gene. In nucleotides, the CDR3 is TGCAGTGCTGGGGATCGGGACAGGGGGTACGAGCAGTACTTC. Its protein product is CSAGDRDRGYEQYF.

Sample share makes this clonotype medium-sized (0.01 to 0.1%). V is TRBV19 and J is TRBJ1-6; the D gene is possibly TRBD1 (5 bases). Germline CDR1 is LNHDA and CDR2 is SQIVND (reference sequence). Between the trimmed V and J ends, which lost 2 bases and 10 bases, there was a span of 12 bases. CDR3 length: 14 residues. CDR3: CASSITRVASPLHF. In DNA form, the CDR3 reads TGTGCCAGTAGTATAACCAGGGTGGCATCACCCCTCCACTTT.

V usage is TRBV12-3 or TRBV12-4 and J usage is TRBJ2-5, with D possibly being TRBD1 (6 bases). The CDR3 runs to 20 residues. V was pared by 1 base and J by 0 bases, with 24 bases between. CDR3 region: CASSLVFEFEDREYQETQYF. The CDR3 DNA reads TGTGCCAGCAGTTTAGTATTTGAGTTCGAGGACAGAGAGTACCAAGAGACCCAGTACTTC.

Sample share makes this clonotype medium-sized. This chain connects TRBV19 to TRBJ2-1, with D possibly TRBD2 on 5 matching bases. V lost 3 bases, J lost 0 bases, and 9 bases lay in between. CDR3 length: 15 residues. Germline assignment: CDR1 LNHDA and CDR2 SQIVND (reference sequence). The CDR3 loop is CASSILANSYNEQFF. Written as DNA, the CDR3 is TGTGCCAGTAGTATCCTAGCTAACTCCTACAATGAGCAGTTCTTC.

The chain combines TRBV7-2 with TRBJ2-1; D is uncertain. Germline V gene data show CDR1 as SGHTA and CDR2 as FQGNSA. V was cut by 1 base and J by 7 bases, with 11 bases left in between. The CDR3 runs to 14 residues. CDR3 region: CASSLGAVSNEQFF. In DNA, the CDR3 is TGTGCCAGCAGCTTAGGAGCCGTCTCTAATGAGCAGTTCTTC.

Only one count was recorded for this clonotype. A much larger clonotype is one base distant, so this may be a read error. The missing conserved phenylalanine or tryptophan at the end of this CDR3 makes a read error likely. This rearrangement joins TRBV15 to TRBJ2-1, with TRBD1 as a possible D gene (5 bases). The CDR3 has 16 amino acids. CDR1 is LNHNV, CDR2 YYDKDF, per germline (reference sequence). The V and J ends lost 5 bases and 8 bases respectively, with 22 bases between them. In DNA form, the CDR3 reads TGTGCCACCAGCTTGGTCCAGGGTATCAGTTCGTATGAGCAGTTCCTC. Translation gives CATSLVQGISSYEQFL.

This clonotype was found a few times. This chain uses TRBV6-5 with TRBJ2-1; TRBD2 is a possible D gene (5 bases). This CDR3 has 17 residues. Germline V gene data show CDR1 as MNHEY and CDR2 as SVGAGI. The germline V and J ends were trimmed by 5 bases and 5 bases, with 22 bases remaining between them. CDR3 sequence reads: CASSQQPGKAINNEQFF. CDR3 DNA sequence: TGTGCCAGCAGTCAGCAACCGGGGAAAGCCATAAACAATGAGCAGTTCTTC.

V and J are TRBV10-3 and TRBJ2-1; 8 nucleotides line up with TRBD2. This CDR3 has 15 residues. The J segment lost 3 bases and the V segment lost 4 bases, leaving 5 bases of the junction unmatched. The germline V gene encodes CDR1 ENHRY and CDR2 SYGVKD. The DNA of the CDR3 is TGTGCCATCAGTGTAGCAGCGGGAGTCTACAATGAGCAGTTCTTC. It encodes CAISVAAGVYNEQFF.

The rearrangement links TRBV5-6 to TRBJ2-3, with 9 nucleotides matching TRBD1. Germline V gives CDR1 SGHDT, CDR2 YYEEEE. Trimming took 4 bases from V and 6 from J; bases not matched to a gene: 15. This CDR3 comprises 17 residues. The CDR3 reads CASSLRDRAFFFDTQYF. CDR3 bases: TGTGCCAGCAGCCTCCGGGACAGGGCTTTTTTTTTTGATACGCAGTATTTT. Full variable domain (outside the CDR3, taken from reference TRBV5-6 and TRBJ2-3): DAGVTQSPTHLIKTRGQQVTLRCSPKSGHDTVSWYQQALGQGPQFIFQYYEEEERQRGNFPDRFSGHQFPNYSSELNVNALLLGDSALYLCASSLRDRAFFFDTQYFGPGTRLTVL.

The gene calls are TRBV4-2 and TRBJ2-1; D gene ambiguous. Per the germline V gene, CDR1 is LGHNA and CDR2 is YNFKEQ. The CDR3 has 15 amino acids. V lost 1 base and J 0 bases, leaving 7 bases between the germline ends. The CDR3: CASSQVVSSYNEQFF. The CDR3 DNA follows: TGTGCCAGCAGCCAAGTAGTCAGCTCCTACAATGAGCAGTTCTTC.

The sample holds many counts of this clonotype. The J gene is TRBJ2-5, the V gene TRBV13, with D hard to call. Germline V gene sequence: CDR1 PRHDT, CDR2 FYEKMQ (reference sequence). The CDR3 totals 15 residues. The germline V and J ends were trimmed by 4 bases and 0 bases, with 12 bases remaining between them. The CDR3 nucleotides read TGTGCCAGCAGCTCCCATGTTGGCAACCAAGAGACCCAGTACTTC. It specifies CASSSHVGNQETQYF.

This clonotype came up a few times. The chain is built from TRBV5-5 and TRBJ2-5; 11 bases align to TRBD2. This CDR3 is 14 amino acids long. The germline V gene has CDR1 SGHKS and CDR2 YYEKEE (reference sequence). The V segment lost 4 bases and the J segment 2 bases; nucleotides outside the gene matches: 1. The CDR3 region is CASSGTSGQETQYF. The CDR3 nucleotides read TGTGCCAGCAGCGGGACTAGCGGTCAAGAGACCCAGTACTTC.

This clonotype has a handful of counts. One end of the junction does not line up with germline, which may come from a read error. The CDR3 protein is CASSFPSGGGQETQYF. The CDR3 region has the DNA TGTGCCAGCAGTTTTCCTAGCGGGGGGGGACAAGAGACCCAGTACTTT. The genes are TRBV12-3 or TRBV12-4 and TRBJ2-5; 12 bases line up with TRBD2. This CDR3 is 16 amino acids long.

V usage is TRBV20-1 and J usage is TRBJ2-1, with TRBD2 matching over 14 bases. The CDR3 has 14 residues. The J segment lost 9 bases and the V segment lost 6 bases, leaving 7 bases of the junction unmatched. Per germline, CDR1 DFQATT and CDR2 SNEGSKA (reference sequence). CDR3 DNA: TGCAGTGCAGTGACTAGCGGGAGGGTAGTTGAGCAGTTCTTC. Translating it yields CSAVTSGRVVEQFF.

CDR3 in DNA: TGCGCCAGCAAGCTAGCGAGGAATGAGCAGTTCTTC. Amino acids: CASKLARNEQFF. The chain carries TRBV5-1 and TRBJ2-1, with D perhaps TRBD2 (6 bases). Trimming stripped 6 bases from V and 7 bases from J, with 11 bases between. Germline V gives CDR1 SGHRS, CDR2 YFSETQ. The CDR3 covers 12 residues.

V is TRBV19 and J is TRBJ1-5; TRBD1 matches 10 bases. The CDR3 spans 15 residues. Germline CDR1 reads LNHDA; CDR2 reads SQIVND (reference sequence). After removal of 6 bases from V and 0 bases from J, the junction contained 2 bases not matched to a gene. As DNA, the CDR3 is TGTGCCAGTAGAGGACAGGGGGGTAGCAATCAGCCCCAGCATTTT. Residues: CASRGQGGSNQPQHF.

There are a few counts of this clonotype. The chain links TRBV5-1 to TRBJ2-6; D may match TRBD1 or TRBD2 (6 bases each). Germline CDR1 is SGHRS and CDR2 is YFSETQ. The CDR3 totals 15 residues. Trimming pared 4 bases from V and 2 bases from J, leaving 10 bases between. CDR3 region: CASSLGGAGANVLTF. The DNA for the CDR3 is TGCGCCAGCAGCCTCGGGGGCGCTGGGGCCAACGTCCTGACTTTC. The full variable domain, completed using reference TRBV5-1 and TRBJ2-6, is KAGVTQTPRYLIKTRGQQVTLSCSPISGHRSVSWYQQTPGQGLQFLFEYFSETQRNKGNFPGRFSGRQFSNSRSEMNVSTLELGDSALYLCASSLGGAGANVLTFGAGSRLTVL.

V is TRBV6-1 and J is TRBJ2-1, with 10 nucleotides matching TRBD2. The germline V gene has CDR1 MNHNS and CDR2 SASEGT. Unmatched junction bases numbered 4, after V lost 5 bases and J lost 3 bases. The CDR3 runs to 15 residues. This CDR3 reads CASSNSGRLYNEQFF. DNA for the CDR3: TGTGCCAGCAGTAATAGCGGGAGGCTCTACAATGAGCAGTTCTTC.

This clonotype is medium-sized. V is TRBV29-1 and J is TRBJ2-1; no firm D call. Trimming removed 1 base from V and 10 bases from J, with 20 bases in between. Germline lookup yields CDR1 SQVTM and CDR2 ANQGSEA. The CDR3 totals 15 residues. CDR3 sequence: CSVEAPIVRHGEQFF. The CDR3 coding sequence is TGCAGCGTTGAAGCCCCTATAGTCCGACATGGCGAGCAGTTCTTC.

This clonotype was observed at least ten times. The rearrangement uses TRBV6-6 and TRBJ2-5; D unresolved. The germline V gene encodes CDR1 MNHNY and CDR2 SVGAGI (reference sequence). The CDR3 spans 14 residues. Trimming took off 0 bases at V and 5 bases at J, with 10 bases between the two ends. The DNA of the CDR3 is TGTGCCAGCAGTTACTCAGGGTCTCAGGAGACCCAGTACTTC. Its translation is CASSYSGSQETQYF.

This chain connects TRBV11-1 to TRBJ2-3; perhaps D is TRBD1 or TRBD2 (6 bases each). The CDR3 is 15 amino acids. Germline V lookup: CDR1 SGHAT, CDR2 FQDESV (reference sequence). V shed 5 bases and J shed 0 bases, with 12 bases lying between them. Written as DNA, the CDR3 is TGTGCCAGCAGCCTGGGGGGCCACAGCACAGATACGCAGTATTTT. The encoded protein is CASSLGGHSTDTQYF.

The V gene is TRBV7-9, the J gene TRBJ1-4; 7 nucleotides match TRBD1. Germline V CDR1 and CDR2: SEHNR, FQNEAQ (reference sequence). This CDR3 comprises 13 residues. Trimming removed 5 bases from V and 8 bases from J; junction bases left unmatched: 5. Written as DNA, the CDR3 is TGTGCCAGCAGCCCTAGGGACAGCGAAAAACTGTTTTTT. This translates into CASSPRDSEKLFF.